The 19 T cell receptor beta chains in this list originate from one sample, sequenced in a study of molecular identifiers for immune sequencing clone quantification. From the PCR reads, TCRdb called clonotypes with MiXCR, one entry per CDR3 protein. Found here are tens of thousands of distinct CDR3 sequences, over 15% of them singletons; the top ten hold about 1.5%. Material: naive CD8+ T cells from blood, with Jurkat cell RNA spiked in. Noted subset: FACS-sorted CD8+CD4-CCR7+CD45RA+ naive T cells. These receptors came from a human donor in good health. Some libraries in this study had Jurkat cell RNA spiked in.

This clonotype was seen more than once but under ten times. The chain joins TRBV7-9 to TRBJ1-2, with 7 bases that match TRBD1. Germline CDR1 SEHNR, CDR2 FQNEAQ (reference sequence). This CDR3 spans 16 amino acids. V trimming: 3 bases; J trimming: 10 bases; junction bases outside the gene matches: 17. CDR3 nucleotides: TGTGCCAGCAGCTTTTTTCCTTTAGACAGGGACGGTGACTACACCTTC. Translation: CASSFFPLDRDGDYTF.

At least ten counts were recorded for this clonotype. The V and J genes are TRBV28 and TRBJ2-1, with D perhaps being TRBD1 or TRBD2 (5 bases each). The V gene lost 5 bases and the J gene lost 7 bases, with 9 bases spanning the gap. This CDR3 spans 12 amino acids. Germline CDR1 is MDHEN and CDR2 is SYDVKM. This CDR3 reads CASSDWGNEQFF. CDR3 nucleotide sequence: TGTGCCAGCAGTGACTGGGGGAATGAGCAGTTCTTC.

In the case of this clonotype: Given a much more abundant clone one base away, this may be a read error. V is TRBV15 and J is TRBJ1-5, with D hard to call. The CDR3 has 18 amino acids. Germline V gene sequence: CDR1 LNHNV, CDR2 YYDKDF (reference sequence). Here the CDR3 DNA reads TGTGCCACCAGAAGAGATCTGCCGGGAGTGAGTGCGTATCAGCCCCAGCATTTT. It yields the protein CATRRDLPGVSAYQPQHF.

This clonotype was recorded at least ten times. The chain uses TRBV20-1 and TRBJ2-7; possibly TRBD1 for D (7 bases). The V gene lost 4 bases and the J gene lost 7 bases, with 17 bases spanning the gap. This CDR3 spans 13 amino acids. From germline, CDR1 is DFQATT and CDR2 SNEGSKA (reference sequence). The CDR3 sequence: CSATPGGSPEQYF. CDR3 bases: TGCAGTGCTACCCCAGGGGGGAGCCCGGAGCAGTACTTC.

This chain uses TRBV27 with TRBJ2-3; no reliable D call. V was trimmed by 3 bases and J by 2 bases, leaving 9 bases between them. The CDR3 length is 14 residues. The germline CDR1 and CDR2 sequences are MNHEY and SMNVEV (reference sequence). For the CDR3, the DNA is TGTGCCAGCAGTTTGGGTTATACCACAGATACGCAGTATTTT. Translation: CASSLGYTTDTQYF.

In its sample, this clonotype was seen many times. CDR3 sequence reads: CASSGGTGPGRAGYEQYF. The CDR3 DNA reads TGTGCCAGCAGTGGAGGGACAGGGCCCGGGAGGGCCGGTTACGAGCAGTACTTC. The V and J genes are TRBV6-1 and TRBJ2-7, with TRBD1 as a possible D gene (9 bases). Trimming cost V 4 bases and J 4 bases, with 26 bases left between them. The length of the CDR3 is 18 residues. Germline V gene data show CDR1 as MNHNS and CDR2 as SASEGT.

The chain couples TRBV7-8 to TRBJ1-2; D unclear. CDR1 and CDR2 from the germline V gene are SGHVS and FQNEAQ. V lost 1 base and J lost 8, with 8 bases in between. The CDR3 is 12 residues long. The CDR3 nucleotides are TGTGCCAGCAGCTTAGATAGACTCGGCTACACCTTC. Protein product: CASSLDRLGYTF.

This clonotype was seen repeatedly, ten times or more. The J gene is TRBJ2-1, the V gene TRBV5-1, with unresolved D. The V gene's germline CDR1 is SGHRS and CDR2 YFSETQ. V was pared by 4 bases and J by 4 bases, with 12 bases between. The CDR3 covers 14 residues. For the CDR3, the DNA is TGCGCCAGCAGCCCGGCCGAGCCTTACAATGAGCAGTTCTTC. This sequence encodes CASSPAEPYNEQFF. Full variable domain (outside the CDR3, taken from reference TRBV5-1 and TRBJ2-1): KAGVTQTPRYLIKTRGQQVTLSCSPISGHRSVSWYQQTPGQGLQFLFEYFSETQRNKGNFPGRFSGRQFSNSRSEMNVSTLELGDSALYLCASSPAEPYNEQFFGPGTRLTVL.

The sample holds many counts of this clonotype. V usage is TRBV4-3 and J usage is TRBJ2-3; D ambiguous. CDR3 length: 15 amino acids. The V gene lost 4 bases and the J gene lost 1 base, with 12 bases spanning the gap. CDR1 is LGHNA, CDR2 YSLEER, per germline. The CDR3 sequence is CASSPSWLGTDTQYF. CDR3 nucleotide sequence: TGCGCCAGCAGCCCCTCGTGGTTGGGCACAGATACGCAGTATTTT.

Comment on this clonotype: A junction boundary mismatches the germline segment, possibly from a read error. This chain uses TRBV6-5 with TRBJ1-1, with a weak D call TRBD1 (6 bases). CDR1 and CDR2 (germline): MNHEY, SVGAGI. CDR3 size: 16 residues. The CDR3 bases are TGTGCCGGCAGTTACTGGACTACAGGGCCGAACACTGGAGCTTTCTTT. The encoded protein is CAGSYWTTGPNTGAFF.

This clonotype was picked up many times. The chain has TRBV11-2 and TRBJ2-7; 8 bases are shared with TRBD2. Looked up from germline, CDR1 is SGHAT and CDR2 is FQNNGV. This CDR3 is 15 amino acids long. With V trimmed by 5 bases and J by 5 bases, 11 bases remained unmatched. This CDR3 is CASSPAGLAWDEQYF. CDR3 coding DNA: TGTGCCAGCAGCCCCGCAGGACTAGCCTGGGACGAGCAGTACTTC.

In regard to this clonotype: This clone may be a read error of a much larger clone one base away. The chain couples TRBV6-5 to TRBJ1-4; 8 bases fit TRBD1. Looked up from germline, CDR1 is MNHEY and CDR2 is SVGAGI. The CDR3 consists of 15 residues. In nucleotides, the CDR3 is TGTGCCAGCAGTTACATGGGACAGGCTAATGAAAAACCGTTTTTT. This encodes CASSYMGQANEKPFF.

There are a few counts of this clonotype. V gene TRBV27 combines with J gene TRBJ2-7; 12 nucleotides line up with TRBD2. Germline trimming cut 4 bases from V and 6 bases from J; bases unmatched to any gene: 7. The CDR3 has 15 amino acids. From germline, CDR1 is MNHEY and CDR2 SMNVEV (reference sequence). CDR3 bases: TGTGCCAGCAGTTACCTAGCGGGAGGGCCCTCCGAGCAGTACTTC. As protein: CASSYLAGGPSEQYF.

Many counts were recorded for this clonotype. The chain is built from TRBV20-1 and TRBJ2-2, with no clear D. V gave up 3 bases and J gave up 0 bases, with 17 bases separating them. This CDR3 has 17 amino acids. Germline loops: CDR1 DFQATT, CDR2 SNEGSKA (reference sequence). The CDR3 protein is CSARSDQTYSNTGELFF. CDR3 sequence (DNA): TGCAGTGCTAGGAGCGACCAAACGTACTCGAACACCGGGGAGCTGTTTTTT.

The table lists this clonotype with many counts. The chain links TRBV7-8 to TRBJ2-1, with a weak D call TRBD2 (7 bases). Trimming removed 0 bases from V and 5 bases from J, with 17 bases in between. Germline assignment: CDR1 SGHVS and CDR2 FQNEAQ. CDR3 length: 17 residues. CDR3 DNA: TGTGCCAGCAGCTTAGCCCTAGGGGGACTACCTAACAATGAGCAGTTCTTC. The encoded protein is CASSLALGGLPNNEQFF.

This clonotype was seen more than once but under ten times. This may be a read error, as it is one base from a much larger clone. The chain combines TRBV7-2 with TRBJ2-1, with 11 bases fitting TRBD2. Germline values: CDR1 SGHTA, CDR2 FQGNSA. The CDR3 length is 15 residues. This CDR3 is CASSILAGDFNELFF. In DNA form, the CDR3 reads TGTGCCAGCAGCATACTAGCGGGAGACTTCAATGAGCTGTTCTTC.

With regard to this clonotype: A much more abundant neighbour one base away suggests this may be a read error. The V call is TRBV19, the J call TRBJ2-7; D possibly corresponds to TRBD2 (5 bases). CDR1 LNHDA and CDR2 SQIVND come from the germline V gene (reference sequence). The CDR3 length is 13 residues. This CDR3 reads CAGSIAGTYEQYF. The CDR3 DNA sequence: TGTGCCGGTAGTATAGCCGGGACCTACGAGCAGTACTTC.

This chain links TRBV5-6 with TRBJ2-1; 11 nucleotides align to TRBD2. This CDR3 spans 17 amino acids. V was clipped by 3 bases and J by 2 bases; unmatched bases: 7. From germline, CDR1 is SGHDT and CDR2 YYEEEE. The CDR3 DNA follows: TGTGCCAGCAGCTCTTCGGGACTAGCGGTAACCTACAATGAGCAGTTCTTC. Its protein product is CASSSSGLAVTYNEQFF.

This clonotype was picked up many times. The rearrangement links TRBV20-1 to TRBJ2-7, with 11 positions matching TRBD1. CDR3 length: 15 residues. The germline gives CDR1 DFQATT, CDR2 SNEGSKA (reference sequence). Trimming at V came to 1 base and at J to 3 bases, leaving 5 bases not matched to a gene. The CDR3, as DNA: TGCAGTGCTAGAGCGGTCGGGACAGGGGGCTACGAGCAGTACTTC. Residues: CSARAVGTGGYEQYF.